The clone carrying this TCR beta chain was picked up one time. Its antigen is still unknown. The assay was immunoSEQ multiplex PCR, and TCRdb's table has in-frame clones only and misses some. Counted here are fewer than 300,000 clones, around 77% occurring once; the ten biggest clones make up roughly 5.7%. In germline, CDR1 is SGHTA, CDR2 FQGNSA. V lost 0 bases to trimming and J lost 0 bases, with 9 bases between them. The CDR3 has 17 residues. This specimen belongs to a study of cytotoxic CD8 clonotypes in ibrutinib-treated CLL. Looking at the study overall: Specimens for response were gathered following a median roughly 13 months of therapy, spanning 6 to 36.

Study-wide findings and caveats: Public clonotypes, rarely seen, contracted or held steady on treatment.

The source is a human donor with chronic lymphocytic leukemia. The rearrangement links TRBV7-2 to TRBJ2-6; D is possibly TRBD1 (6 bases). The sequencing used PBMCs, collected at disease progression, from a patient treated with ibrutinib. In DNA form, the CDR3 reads TGTGCCAGCAGCTTAGCAACGGACAGCTCTGGGGCCAACGTCCTGACTTTC. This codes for CASSLATDSSGANVLTF. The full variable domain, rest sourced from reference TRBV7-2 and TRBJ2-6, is GAGVSQSPSNKVTEKGKDVELRCDPISGHTALYWYRQSLGQGLEFLIYFQGNSAPDKSGLPSDRFSAERTGGSVSTLTIQRTQQEDSAVYLCASSLATDSSGANVLTFGAGSRLTVL.